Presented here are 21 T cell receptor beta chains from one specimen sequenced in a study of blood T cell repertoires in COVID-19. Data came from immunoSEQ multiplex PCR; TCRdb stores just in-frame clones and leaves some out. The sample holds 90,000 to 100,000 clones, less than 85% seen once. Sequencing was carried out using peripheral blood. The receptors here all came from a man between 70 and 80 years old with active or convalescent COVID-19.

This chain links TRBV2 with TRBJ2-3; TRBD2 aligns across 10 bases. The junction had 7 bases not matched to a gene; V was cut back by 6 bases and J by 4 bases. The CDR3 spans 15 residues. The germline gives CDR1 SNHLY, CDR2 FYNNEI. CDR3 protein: CASRAGTSVPDTQYF. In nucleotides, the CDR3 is TGTGCCAGCAGAGCCGGGACTAGCGTCCCAGATACGCAGTATTTT.

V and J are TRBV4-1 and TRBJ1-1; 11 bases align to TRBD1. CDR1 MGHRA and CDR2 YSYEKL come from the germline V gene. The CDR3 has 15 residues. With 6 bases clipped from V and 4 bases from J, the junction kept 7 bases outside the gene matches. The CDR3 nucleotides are TGCGCCAGCAGAGTCTGGGACAGGGGGACCACTGAAGCTTTCTTT. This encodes CASRVWDRGTTEAFF.

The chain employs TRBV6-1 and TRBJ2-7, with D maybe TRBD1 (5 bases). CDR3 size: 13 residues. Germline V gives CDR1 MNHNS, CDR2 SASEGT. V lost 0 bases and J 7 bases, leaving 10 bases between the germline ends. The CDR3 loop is CASSEASGWEQYF. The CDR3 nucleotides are TGTGCCAGCAGTGAAGCGTCAGGGTGGGAGCAGTACTTC.

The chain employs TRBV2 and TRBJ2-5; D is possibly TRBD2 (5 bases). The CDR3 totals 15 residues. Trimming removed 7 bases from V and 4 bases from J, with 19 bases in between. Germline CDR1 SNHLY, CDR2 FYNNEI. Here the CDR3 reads CASMFFSQAGETQYF. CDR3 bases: TGTGCCAGCATGTTTTTCTCTCAGGCGGGAGAGACCCAGTACTTC. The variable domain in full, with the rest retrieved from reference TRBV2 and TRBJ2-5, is EPEVTQTPSHQVTQMGQEVILRCVPISNHLYFYWYRQILGQKVEFLVSFYNNEISEKSEIFDDQFSVERPDGSNFTLKIRSTKLEDSAMYFCASMFFSQAGETQYFGPGTRLLVL.

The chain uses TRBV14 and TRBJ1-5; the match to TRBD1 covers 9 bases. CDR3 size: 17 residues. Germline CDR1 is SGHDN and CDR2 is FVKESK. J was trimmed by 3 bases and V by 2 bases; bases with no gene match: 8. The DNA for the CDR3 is TGTGCCAGCAGCCAAAAACCGGGACAGGGAGACAATCAGCCCCAGCATTTT. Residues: CASSQKPGQGDNQPQHF.

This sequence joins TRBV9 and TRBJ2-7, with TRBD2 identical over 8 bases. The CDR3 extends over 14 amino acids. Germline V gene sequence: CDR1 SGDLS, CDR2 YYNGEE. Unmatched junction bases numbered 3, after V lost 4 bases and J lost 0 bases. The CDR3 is CASSPAGDSYEQYF. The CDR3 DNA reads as TGTGCCAGCAGCCCAGCGGGGGACTCCTACGAGCAGTACTTC.

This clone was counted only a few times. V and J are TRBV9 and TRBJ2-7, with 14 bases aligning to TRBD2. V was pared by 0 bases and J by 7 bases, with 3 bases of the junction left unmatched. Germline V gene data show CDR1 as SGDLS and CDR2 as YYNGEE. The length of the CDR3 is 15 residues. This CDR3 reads CASSVEGLAGVEQYF. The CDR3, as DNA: TGTGCCAGCAGCGTAGAGGGACTAGCGGGGGTTGAGCAGTACTTC. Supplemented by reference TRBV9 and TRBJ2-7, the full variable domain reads DSGVTQTPKHLITATGQRVTLRCSPRSGDLSVYWYQQSLDQGLQFLIQYYNGEERAKGNILERFSAQQFPDLHSELNLSSLELGDSALYFCASSVEGLAGVEQYFGPGTRLTVT.

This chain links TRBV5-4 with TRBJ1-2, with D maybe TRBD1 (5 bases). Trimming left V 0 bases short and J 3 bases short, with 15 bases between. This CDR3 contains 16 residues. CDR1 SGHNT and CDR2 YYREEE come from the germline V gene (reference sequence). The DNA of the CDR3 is TGTGCCAGCAGCTTGGCCTTGGGAAGGGGTGACTATGGCTACACCTTC. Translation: CASSLALGRGDYGYTF.

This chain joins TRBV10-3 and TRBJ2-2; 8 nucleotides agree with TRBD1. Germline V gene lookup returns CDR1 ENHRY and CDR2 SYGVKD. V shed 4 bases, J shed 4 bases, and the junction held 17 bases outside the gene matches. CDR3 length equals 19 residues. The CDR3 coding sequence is TGTGCCATCAGTGCGCGCTCATCCTCGGACAGGGTTTTCACCGGGGAGCTGTTTTTT. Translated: CAISARSSSDRVFTGELFF.

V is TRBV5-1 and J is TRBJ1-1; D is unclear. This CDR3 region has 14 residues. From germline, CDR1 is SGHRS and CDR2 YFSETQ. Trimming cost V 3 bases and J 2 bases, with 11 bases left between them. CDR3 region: CASSSSSGNTEAFF. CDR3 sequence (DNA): TGCGCCAGCAGCTCCTCTTCGGGAAACACTGAAGCTTTCTTT.

The CDR3 loop is CAILSLDYGYTF. In DNA, the CDR3 is TGTGCCATTCTTAGTCTAGACTATGGCTACACCTTC. The chain carries TRBV10-3 and TRBJ1-2; D remains ambiguous. Germline CDR1 and CDR2: ENHRY and SYGVKD. Trimming cost V 9 bases and J 3 bases, with 11 bases left between them. The CDR3 contains 12 residues.

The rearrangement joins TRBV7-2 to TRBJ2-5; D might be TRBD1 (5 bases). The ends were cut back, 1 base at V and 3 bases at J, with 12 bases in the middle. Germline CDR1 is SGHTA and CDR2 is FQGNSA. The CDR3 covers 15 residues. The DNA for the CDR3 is TGTGCCAGCAGCTTAGGGGGCGGACCAAAAGAGACCCAGTACTTC. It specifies CASSLGGGPKETQYF.

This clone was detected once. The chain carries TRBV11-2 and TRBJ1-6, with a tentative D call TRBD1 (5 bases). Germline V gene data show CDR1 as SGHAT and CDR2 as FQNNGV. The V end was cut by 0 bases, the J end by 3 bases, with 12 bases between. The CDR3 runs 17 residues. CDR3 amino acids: CASSLDVQGVYNSPLHF. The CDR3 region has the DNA TGTGCCAGCAGCTTAGACGTTCAGGGCGTCTATAATTCACCCCTCCACTTT.

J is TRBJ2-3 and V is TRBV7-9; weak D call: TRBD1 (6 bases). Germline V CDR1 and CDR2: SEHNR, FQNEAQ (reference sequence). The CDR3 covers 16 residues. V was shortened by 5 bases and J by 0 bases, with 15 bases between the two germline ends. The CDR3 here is CASSDLDRLSTDTQYF. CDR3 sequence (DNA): TGTGCCAGCAGCGATCTGGACAGACTTAGCACAGATACGCAGTATTTT.

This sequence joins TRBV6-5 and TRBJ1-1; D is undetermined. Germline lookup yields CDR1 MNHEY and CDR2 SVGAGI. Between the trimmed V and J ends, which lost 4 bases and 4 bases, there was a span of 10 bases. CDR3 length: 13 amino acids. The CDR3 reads CASSFPGSTEAFF. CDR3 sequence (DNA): TGTGCCAGCAGTTTTCCGGGGAGCACTGAAGCTTTCTTT.

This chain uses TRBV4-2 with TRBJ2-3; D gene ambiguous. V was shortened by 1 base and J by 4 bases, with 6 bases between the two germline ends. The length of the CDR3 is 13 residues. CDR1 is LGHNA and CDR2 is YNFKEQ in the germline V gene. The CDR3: CASSQVSSDTQYF. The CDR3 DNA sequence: TGTGCCAGCAGCCAAGTTAGTTCAGATACGCAGTATTTT.

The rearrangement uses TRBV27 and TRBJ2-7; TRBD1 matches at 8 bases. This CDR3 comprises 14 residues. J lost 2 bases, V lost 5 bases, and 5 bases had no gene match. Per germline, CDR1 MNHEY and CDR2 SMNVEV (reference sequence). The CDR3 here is CASSEDRAAYEQYF. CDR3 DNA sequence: TGTGCCAGCAGTGAGGACAGGGCAGCCTACGAGCAGTACTTC.

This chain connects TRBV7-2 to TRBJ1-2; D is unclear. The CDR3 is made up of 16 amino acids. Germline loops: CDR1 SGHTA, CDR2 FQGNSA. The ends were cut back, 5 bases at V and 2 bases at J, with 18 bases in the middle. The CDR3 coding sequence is TGTGCCAGCAGCATAACTCCTTCCGGGGTAAACTATGGCTACACCTTC. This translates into CASSITPSGVNYGYTF.

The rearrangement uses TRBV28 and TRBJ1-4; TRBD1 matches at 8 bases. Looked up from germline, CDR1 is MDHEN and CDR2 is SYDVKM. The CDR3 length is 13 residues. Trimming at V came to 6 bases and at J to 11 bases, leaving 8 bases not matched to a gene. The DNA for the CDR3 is TGTGCCAGCAGGTCAGGGGGCTTAAGGAAACTGTTTTTT. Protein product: CASRSGGLRKLFF.

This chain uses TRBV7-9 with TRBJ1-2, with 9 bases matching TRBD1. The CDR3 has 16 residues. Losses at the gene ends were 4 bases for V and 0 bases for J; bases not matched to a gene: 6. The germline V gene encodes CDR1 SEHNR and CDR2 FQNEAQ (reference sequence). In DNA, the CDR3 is TGTGCCAGCAGCTCCCGGGACAGGGCCCCTAACTATGGCTACACCTTC. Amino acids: CASSSRDRAPNYGYTF.

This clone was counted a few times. CDR3 nucleotides: TGTGCCTGGAAAAGGCCGGGACAGGGCTACGAGCAGTACTTC. Its protein product is CAWKRPGQGYEQYF. The gene calls are TRBV30 and TRBJ2-7; 9 bases match TRBD1. Looked up from germline, CDR1 is GTSNPN and CDR2 is SVGIG (reference sequence). The CDR3 extends over 14 amino acids. V shed 4 bases and J 3 bases; nucleotides not matched to a gene: 7.